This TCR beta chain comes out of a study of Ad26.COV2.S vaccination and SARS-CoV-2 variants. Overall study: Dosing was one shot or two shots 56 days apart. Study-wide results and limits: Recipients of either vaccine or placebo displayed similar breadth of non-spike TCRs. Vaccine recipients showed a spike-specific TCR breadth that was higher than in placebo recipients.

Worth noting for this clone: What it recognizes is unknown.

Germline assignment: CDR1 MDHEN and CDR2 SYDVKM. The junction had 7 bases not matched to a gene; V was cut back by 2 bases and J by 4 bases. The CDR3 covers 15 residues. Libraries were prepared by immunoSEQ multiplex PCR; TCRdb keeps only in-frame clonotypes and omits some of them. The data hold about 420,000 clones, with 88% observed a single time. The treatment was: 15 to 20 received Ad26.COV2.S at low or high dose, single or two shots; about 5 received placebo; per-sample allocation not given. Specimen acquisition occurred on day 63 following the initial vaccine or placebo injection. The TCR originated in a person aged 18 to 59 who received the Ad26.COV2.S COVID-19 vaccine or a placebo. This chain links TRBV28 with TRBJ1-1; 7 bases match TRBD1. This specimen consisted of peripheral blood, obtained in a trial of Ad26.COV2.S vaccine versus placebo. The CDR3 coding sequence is TGTGCCAGCAGTTTACTCCAGGGGGGGGGCACTGAAGCTTTCTTT. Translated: CASSLLQGGGTEAFF.